This record looks at one T cell receptor beta chain sequence and its context. Data came from immunoSEQ multiplex PCR; TCRdb stores just in-frame clones and leaves some out. The table includes 55,000 to 85,000 clones, about 72% detected once. The data are from a study of PD-1 blockade in mismatch repair-deficient tumors. The CDR3 contains 14 residues. The V gene's germline CDR1 is SGHAT and CDR2 FQNNGV. Trimming took 5 bases from V and 3 from J, leaving 11 bases between them. TCRs were sequenced from three patients responding to pembrolizumab. This TCR derives from an adult with mismatch repair-deficient cancer. The specimen was peripheral blood, collected 2 weeks after starting pembrolizumab. The chain uses TRBV11-2 and TRBJ1-3; possible D gene TRBD1, 5 bases. The DNA for the CDR3 is TGTGCCAGCAGCCCAGGGACTCTTGGAAACACCATATATTTT. It codes for CASSPGTLGNTIYF.